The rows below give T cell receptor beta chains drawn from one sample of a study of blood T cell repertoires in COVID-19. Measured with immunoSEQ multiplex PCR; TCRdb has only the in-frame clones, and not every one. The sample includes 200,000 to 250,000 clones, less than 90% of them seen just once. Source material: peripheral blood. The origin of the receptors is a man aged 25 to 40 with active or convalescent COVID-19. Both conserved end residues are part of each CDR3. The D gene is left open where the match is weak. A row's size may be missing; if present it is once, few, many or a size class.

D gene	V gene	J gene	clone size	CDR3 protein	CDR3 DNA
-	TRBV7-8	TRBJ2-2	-	CASSLTGFANTGELFF	TGTGCCAGCAGTTTGACGGGGTTCGCGAACACCGGGGAGCTGTTTTTT
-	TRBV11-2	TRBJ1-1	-	CASSADRNTEAFF	TGTGCCAGCAGCGCCGACAGGAACACTGAAGCTTTCTTT
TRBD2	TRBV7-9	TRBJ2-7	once	CASSLASGSRYEQYF	TGTGCCAGCAGCTTAGCAAGCGGGAGTAGGTACGAGCAGTACTTC
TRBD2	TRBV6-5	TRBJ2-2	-	CASYYGGTLTGELFF	TGTGCCAGCTACTACGGGGGGACCCTCACCGGGGAGCTGTTTTTT
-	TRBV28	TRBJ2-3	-	CASSSYLGDQGTDTQYF	TGTGCCAGCAGTTCATATCTCGGGGATCAAGGCACAGATACGCAGTATTTT
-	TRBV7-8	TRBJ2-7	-	CASSPRGGEQYF	TGTGCCAGCAGCCCGCGAGGGGGCGAGCAGTACTTC
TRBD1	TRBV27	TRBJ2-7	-	CASGLTGGFGNYEQYF	TGTGCCAGCGGACTGACAGGGGGCTTTGGGAACTACGAGCAGTACTTC
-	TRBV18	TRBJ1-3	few	CASSSPVFSGNTIYF	TGTGCCAGCTCATCGCCGGTGTTCTCTGGAAACACCATATATTTT
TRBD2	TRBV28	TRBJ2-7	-	CASSPGTSGREQYF	TGTGCCAGCAGTCCCGGGACTAGCGGTCGTGAGCAGTACTTC
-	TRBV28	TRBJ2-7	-	CASSLVLAPYEQYF	TGTGCCAGCAGTTTAGTACTAGCCCCCTACGAGCAGTACTTC
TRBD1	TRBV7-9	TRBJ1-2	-	CASTGGEYGYTF	TGTGCCAGTACAGGGGGCGAATATGGCTACACCTTC
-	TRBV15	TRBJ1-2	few	CATSRRTDYGYTF	TGTGCCACCAGCAGAAGGACAGACTATGGCTACACCTTC
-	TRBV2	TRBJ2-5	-	CASSAPRLGAGETQYF	TGTGCCAGCAGTGCCCCCCGACTAGGGGCAGGAGAGACCCAGTACTTC